The present TCR beta chain was sequenced within a study of vaccination and CD4 T cells after COVID-19. Study at large: Overlapping SARS-CoV-2, HCoV-NL63, HCoV-OC43 and HCoV-229E spike peptides stimulated the cells.

CDR1 and CDR2 from the germline V gene are MDHEN and SYDVKM. V dropped 7 bases and J dropped 3 bases, with 7 bases sitting between them. The CDR3 extends over 11 amino acids. Documented treatment: roughly 10-day PBMC culture with coronavirus spike peptide pools or control peptides (ViraFEST assay). Replacement of half the medium with fresh IL-2 medium took place on days 3 and 7. Scientists separated out CD4+ T cells through negative selection following 10 days in culture. Cultured CD4+ T-cell DNA underwent Oncomine TCR Beta short-read sequencing. A single record per CDR3 protein comes from TCRdb applying MiXCR to the PCR reads. The sample shows thousands of distinct CDR3 sequences, about 21% of them seen only once. With respect to this clonotype: The antigen is unknown.

The TCR was taken from a human donor who had recovered from COVID-19. The sequenced sample was CD4+ T cells from blood, cultured in vitro. This chain joins TRBV28 and TRBJ2-7; no definite D call. The CDR3 sequence is CASTSHYEQYF. The CDR3 DNA follows: TGTGCCAGCACGTCCCACTACGAGCAGTACTTC.